This TCR beta chain was identified during a study of cytomegalovirus exposure and HLA in healthy donors. PCR amplification relied on 60 Vbeta primers (plus 13 Jbeta primers). Measured with immunoSEQ multiplex PCR; TCRdb has only the in-frame clones, and not every one. Found here are more than 45,000 clones; the top ten clones hold more than 9%. There are 17 residues in the CDR3. The germline V gene encodes CDR1 LGHNA and CDR2 YNFKEQ. The trim removed 0 bases at V and 4 bases at J, leaving 9 bases unmatched. This receptor was obtained from a woman under 40 in good health and CMV-seropositive. The sequenced sample was PBMCs. The rearrangement joins TRBV4-2 to TRBJ2-7; TRBD2 matches 10 bases. In DNA form, the CDR3 reads TGTGCCAGCAGCCAAGATGTCCTAGCGGGAGCGGGGTACGAGCAGTACTTC. Encoded protein: CASSQDVLAGAGYEQYF.